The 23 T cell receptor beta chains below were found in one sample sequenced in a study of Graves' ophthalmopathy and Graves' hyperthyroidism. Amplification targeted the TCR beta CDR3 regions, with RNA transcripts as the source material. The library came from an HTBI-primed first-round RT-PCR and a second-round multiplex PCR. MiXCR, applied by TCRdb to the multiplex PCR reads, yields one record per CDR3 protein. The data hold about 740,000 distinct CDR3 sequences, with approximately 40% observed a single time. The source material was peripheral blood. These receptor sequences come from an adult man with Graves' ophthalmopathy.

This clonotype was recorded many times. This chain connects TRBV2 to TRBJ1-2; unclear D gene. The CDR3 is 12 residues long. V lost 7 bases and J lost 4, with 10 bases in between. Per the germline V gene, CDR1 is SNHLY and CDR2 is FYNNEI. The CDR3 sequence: CASIVRGYGYTF. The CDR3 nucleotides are TGTGCCAGCATCGTACGAGGCTATGGCTACACCTTC. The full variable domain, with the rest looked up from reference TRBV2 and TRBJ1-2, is EPEVTQTPSHQVTQMGQEVILRCVPISNHLYFYWYRQILGQKVEFLVSFYNNEISEKSEIFDDQFSVERPDGSNFTLKIRSTKLEDSAMYFCASIVRGYGYTFGSGTRLTVV.

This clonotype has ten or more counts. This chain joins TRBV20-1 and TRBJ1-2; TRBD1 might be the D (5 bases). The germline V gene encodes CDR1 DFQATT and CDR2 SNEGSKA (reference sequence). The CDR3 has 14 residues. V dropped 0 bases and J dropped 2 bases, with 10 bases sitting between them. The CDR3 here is CSARDHRDNYGYTF. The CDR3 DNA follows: TGCAGTGCTAGAGATCACCGGGACAACTATGGCTACACCTTC.

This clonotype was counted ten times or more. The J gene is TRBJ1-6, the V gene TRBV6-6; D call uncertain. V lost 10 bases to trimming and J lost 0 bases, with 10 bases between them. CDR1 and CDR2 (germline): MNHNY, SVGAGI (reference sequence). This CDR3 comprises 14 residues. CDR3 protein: CATYMSSYNSPLHF. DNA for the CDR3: TGTGCCACCTACATGAGCTCCTATAATTCACCCCTCCACTTT.

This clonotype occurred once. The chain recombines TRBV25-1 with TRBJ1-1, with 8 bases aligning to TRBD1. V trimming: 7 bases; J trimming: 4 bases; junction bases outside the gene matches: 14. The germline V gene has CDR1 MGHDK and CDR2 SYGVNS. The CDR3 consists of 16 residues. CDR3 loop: CASTARQGFSGTEAFF. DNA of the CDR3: TGTGCCAGCACCGCCAGACAGGGGTTTAGCGGCACTGAAGCTTTCTTT.

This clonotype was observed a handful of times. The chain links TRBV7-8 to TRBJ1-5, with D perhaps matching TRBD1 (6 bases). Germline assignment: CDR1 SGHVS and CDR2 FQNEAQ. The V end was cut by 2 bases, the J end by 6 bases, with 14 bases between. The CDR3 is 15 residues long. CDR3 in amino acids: CASSLNGGGGQPQHF. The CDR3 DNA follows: TGTGCCAGCAGCTTAAACGGGGGGGGCGGTCAGCCCCAGCATTTT.

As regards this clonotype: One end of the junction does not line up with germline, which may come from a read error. The CDR3 DNA sequence: TGTGCCATTAGTGACCGGACAGGGACCACTGAAGCTTTCTTT. This codes for CAISDRTGTTEAFF. The chain combines TRBV10-3 with TRBJ1-1; TRBD1 agrees at 8 bases. Germline values: CDR1 ENHRY, CDR2 SYGVKD. The CDR3 consists of 14 residues.

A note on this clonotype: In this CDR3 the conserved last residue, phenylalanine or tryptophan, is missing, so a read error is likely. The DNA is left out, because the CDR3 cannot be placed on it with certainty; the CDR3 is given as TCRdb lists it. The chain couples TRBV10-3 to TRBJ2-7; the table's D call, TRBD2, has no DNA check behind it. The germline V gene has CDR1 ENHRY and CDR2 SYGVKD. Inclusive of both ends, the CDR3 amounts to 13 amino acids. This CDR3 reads CASSDSLAGEEYL.

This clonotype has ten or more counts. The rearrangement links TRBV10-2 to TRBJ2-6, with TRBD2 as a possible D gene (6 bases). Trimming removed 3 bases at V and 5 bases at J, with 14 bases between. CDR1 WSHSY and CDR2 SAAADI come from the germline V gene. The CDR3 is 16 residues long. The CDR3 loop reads CASSDTVGGWANVLTF. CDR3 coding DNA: TGCGCCAGCAGTGACACCGTCGGGGGTTGGGCCAACGTCCTGACTTTC.

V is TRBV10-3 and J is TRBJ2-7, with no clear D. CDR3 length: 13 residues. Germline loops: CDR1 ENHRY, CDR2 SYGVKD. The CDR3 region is CASKTRISYEQYF. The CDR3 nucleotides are TGTGCTAGCAAAACCAGAATCTCCTACGAGCAGTACTTC.

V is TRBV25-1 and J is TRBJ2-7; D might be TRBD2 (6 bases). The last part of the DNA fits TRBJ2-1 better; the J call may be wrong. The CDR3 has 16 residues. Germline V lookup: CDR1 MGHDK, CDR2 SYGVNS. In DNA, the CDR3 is TGTGCCAGCAGCCCGCCGTACGGGAGCTCCTACAATGAGCAGTTCTTC. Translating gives CASSPPYGSSYNEQFF.

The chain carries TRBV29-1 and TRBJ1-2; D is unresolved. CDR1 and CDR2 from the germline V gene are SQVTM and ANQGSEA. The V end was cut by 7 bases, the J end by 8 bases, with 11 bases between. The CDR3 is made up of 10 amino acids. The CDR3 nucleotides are TGCAGCGGGGTAGCAAACGGCTACACCTTC. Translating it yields CSGVANGYTF.

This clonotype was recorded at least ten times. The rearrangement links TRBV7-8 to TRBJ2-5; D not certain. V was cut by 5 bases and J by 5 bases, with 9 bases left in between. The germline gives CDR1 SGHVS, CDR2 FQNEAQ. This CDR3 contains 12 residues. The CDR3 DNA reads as TGTGCCAGCAGCCCCGTCAGTGAGACCCAGTACTTC. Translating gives CASSPVSETQYF.

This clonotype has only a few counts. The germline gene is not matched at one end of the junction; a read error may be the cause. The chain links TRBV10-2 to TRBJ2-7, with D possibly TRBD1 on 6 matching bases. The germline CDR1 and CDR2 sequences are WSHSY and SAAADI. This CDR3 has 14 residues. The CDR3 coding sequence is TGTGCCAGCGGCCCCCCCGACAGGTCCTACGAGCAGTACTTC. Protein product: CASGPPDRSYEQYF.

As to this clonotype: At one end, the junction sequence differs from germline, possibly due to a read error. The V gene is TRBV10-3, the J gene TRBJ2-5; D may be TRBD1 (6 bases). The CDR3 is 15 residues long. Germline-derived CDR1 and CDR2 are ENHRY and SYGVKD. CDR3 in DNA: TGTGCCATCAGTGATTTGGGGGCGTGCCAAGAGATCCAGTACTTC. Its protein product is CAISDLGACQEIQYF.

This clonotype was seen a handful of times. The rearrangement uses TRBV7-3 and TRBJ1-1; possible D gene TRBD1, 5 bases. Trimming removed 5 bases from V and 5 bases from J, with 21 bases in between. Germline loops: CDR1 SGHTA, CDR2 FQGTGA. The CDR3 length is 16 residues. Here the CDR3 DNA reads TGTGCCAGCAGCGTAGCGGGACGGACGTCGGGGACTGAAGCTTTCTTT. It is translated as CASSVAGRTSGTEAFF.

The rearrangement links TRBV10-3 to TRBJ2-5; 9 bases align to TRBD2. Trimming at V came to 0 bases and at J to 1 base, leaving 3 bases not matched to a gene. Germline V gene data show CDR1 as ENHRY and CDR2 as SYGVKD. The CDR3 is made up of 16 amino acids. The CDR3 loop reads CAISESAGGIQETQYF. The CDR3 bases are TGTGCCATCAGTGAGTCCGCGGGGGGGATCCAAGAGACCCAGTACTTC.

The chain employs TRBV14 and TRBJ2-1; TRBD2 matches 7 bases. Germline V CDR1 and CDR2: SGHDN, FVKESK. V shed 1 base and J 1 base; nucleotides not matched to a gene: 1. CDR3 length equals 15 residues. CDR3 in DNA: TGTGCCAGCAGCCAAGCGGGAGGTTCCTACAATGAGCAGTTCTTC. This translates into CASSQAGGSYNEQFF. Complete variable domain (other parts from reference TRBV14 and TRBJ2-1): EAGVTQFPSHSVIEKGQTVTLRCDPISGHDNLYWYRRVMGKEIKFLLHFVKESKQDESGMPNNRFLAERTGGTYSTLKVQPAELEDSGVYFCASSQAGGSYNEQFFGPGTRLTVL.

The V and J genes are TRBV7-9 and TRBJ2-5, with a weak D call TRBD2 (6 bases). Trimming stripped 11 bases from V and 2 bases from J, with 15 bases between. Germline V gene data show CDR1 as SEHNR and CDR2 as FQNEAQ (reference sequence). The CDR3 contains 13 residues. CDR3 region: CAWSVGGQETQYF. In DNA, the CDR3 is TGTGCCTGGAGTGTAGGAGGGCAAGAGACCCAGTACTTC.

CDR3 nucleotides: TGTGCCAGCAGTTACCGGGCCGTGCTACAGGTTAATGAAAAACTGTTTTTT. Amino acids: CASSYRAVLQVNEKLFF. J is TRBJ1-4 and V is TRBV19; TRBD1 is a possible D gene (5 bases). CDR1 and CDR2 (germline): LNHDA, SQIVND (reference sequence). This CDR3 region has 17 residues. V was trimmed by 9 bases and J by 4 bases, leaving 24 bases between them. Looking up the rest from reference TRBV19 and TRBJ1-4 gives the full variable domain: DGGITQSPKYLFRKEGQNVTLSCEQNLNHDAMYWYRQDPGQGLRLIYYSQIVNDFQKGDIAEGYSVSREKKESFPLTVTSAQKNPTAFYLCASSYRAVLQVNEKLFFGSGTQLSVL.

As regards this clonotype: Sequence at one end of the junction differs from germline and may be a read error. CDR3 region: CASSQAGHAYGYTF. The CDR3 region has the DNA TGCGCCAGCAGCCAAGCTGGTCACGCCTATGGCTACACCTTC. This chain connects TRBV7-9 to TRBJ1-2; D uncertain. In germline, CDR1 is SEHNR, CDR2 FQNEAQ (reference sequence). The CDR3 runs 14 residues. The whole variable domain, filled in from reference TRBV7-9 and TRBJ1-2, reads DTGVSQNPRHKITKRGQNVTFRCDPISEHNRLYWYRQTLGQGPEFLTYFQNEAQLEKSRLLSDRFSAERPKGSFSTLEIQRTEQGDSAMYLCASSQAGHAYGYTFGSGTRLTVV.

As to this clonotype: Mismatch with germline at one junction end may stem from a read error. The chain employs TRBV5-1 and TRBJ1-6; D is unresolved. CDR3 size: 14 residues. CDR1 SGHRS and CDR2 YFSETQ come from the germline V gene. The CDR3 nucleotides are TGCGCCAGTAGCTTGGGTCTGGAGAATTCACCCCTCCAATTT. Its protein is CASSLGLENSPLQF.

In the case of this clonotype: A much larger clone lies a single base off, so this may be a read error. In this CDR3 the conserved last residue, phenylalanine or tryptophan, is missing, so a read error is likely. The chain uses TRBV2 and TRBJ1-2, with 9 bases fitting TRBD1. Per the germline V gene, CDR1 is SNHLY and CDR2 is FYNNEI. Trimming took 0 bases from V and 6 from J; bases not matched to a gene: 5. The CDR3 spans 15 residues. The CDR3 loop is CASSEARTGVDGYTL. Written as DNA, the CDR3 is TGTGCCAGCAGTGAAGCTCGGACAGGGGTTGATGGCTACACCCTC.

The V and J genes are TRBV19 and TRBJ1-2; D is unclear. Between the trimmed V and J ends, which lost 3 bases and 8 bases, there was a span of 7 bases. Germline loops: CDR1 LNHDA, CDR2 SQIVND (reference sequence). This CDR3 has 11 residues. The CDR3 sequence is CASSMKRGYTF. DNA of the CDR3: TGTGCCAGTAGTATGAAAAGGGGCTACACCTTC.